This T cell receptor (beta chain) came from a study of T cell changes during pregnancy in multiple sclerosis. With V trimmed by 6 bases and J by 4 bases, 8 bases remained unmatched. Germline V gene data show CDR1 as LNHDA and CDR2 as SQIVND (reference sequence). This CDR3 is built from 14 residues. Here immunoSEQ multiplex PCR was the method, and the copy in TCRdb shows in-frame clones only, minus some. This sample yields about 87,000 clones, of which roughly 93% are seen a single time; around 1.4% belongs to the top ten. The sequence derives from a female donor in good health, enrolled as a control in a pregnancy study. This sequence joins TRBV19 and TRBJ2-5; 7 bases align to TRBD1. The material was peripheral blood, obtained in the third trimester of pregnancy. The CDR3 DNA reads TGTGCCAGTAGGCCTCCGGGACAGATAGAGACCCAGTACTTC. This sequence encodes CASRPPGQIETQYF.